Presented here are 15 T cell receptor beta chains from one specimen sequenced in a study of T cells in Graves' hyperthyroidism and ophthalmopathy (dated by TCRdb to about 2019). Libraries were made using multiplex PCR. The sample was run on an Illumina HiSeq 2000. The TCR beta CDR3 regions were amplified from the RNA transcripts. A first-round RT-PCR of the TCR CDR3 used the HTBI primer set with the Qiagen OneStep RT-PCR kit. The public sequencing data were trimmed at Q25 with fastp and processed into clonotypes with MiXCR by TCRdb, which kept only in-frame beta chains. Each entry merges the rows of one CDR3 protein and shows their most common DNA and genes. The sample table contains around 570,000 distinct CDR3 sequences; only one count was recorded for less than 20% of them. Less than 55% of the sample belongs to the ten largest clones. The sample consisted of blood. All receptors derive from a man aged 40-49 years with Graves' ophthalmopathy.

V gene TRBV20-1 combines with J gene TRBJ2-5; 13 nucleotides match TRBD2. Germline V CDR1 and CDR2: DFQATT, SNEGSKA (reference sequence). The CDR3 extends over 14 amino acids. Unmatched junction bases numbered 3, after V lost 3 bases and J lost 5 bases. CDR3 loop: CSARTSGRWETQYF. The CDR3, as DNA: TGCAGTGCTAGGACTAGCGGGAGGTGGGAGACCCAGTACTTC.

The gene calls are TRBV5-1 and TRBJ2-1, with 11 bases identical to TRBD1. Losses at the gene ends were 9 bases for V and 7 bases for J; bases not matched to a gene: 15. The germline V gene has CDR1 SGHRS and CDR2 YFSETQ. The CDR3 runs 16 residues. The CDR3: CATTTGLGQGANEQFF. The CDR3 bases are TGCGCCACCACGACCGGCCTCGGACAGGGGGCGAATGAGCAGTTCTTC.

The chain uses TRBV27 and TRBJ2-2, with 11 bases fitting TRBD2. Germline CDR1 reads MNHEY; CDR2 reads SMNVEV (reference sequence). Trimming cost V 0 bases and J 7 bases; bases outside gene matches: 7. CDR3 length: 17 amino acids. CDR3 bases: TGTGCCAGCAGTTTATCTCCGGGACTAGCGGTTCACGGGGAGCTGTTTTTT. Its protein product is CASSLSPGLAVHGELFF.

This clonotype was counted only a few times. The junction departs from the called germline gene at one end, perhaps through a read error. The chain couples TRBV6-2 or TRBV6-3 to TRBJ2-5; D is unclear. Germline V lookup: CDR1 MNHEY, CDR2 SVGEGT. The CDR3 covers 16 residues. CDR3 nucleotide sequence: TGTGCCAGCAGCTACTATACGTGGGGTTTTGGAGAGACCCAGTACTTC. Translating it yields CASSYYTWGFGETQYF.

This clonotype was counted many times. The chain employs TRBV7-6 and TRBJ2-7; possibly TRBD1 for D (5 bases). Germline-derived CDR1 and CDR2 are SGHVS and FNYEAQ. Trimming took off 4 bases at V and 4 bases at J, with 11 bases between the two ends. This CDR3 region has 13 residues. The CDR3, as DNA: TGTGCCAGCAGCTCACTTCAGGGTTACGAGCAGTACTTC. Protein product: CASSSLQGYEQYF.

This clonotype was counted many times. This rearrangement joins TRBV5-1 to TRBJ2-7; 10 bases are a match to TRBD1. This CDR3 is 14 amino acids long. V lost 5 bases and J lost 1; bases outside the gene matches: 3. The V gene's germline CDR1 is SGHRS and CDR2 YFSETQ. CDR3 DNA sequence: TGCGCCAGCAGTCGGACAGGGGGTTCCTACGAGCAGTACTTC. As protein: CASSRTGGSYEQYF.

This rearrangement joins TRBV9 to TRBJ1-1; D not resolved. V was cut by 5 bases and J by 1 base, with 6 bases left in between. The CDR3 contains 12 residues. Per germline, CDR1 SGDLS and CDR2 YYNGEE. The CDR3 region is CASRGRNTEAFF. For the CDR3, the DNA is TGTGCCAGCAGGGGCCGGAACACTGAAGCTTTCTTT. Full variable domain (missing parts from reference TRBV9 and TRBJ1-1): DSGVTQTPKHLITATGQRVTLRCSPRSGDLSVYWYQQSLDQGLQFLIQYYNGEERAKGNILERFSAQQFPDLHSELNLSSLELGDSALYFCASRGRNTEAFFGQGTRLTVV.

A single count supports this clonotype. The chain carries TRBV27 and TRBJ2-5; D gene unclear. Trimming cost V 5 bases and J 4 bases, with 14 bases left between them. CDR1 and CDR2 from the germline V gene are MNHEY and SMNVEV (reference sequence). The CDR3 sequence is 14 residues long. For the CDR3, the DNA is TGTGCCAGCAGTGGAATGTCCAGCACAGAGACCCAGTACTTC. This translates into CASSGMSSTETQYF.

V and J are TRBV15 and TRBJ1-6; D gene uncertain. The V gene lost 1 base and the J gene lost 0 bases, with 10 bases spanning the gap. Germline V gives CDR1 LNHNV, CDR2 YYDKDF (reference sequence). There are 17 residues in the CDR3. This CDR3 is CATSRVSGSSYNSPLHF. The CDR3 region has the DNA TGTGCCACCAGCAGAGTGTCGGGGAGCTCCTATAATTCACCCCTCCACTTT.

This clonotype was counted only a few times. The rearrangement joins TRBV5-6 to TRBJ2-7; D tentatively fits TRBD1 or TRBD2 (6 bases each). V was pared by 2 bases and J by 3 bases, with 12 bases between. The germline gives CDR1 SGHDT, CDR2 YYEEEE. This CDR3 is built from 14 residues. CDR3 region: CASSFGGHLYEQYF. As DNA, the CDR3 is TGTGCCAGCAGCTTCGGGGGACACCTCTACGAGCAGTACTTC.

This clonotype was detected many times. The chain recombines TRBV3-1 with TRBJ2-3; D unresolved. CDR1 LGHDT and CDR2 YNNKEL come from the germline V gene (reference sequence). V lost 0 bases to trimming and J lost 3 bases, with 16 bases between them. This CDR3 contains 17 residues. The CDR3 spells CASSQDLGAPPTDTQYF. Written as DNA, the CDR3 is TGTGCCAGCAGCCAAGATCTTGGCGCCCCTCCAACAGATACGCAGTATTTT.

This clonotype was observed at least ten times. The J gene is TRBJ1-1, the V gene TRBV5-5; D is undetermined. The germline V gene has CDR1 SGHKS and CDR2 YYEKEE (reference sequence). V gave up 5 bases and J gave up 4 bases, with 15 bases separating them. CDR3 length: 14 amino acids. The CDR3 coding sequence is TGTGCCAGCAGTTATGAACTGCGGGGCACTGAAGCTTTCTTT. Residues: CASSYELRGTEAFF.

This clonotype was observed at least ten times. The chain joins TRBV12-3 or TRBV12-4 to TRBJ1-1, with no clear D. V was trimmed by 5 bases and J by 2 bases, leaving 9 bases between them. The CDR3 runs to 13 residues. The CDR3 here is CASSTPSNTEAFF. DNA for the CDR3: TGTGCCAGCAGTACACCCTCTAACACTGAAGCTTTCTTT.

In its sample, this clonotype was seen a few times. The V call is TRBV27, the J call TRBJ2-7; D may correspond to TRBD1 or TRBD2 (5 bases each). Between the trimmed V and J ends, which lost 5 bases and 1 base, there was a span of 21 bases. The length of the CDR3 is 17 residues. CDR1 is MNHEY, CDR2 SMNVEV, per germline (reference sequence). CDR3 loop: CASSRLPPRDASYEQYF. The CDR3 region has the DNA TGTGCCAGCAGTCGTTTACCCCCCAGGGACGCATCCTACGAGCAGTACTTC.

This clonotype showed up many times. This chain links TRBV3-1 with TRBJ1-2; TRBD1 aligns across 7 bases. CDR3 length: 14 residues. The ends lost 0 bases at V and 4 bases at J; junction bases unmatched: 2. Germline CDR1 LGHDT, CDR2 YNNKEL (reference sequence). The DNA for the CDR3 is TGTGCCAGCAGCCAAGAAGGGGGCCCCTATGGCTACACCTTC. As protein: CASSQEGGPYGYTF.